One and the same sample provided the 13 T cell receptor beta chains below, sequenced in a study of technical replicates of blood from several donors. This table comes from immunoSEQ multiplex PCR, and its TCRdb copy is limited to in-frame clones, with some not included. This sample has about 76,000 clones; 65% to 90% occur once, and the top ten carry roughly 4.8%. Sequenced sample: PBMCs. These receptors were collected from a human donor in good health. Some clones in this sample may be carry-over from other donors' samples.

This clone was recorded once. The J gene is TRBJ2-5, the V gene TRBV7-9, with a weak D call TRBD1 (6 bases). The germline CDR1 and CDR2 sequences are SEHNR and FQNEAQ (reference sequence). V shed 5 bases and J shed 5 bases, with 15 bases lying between them. CDR3 length: 14 residues. The CDR3 spells CASSHAQGRETQYF. CDR3 nucleotide sequence: TGTGCCAGCAGCCACGCACAGGGAAGGGAGACCCAGTACTTC.

The gene calls are TRBV2 and TRBJ2-7, with 7 bases lining up with TRBD2. V lost 6 bases to trimming and J lost 2 bases; unmatched junction nucleotides: 19. Germline assignment: CDR1 SNHLY and CDR2 FYNNEI. The CDR3 runs 18 residues. CDR3 nucleotide sequence: TGTGCCAGCAGCGGAACACCGACCGACTTGCTAGCGGCCTACGAGCAGTACTTC. Its translation is CASSGTPTDLLAAYEQYF. Full variable domain (missing parts from reference TRBV2 and TRBJ2-7): EPEVTQTPSHQVTQMGQEVILRCVPISNHLYFYWYRQILGQKVEFLVSFYNNEISEKSEIFDDQFSVERPDGSNFTLKIRSTKLEDSAMYFCASSGTPTDLLAAYEQYFGPGTRLTVT.

The genes are TRBV4-1 and TRBJ2-7; D perhaps matches TRBD2 (6 bases). The V gene lost 4 bases and the J gene lost 5 bases, with 9 bases spanning the gap. The V gene's germline CDR1 is MGHRA and CDR2 YSYEKL. CDR3 length equals 12 residues. This CDR3 reads CASSPTSHEQYF. The CDR3 region has the DNA TGCGCCAGCAGCCCGACTAGTCACGAGCAGTACTTC.

The chain is built from TRBV6-5 and TRBJ1-5; D is unclear. The CDR3 is 15 amino acids. With 0 bases removed from V and 7 bases from J, the gap between germline ends came to 13 bases. Germline-derived CDR1 and CDR2 are MNHEY and SVGAGI. The CDR3 protein is CASSYSAPPIQPQHF. CDR3 sequence (DNA): TGTGCCAGCAGTTACTCAGCTCCCCCCATCCAGCCCCAGCATTTT.

The genes are TRBV5-4 and TRBJ2-2; D possibly corresponds to TRBD1 (5 bases). Per the germline V gene, CDR1 is SGHNT and CDR2 is YYREEE (reference sequence). With 4 bases removed from V and 5 bases from J, the gap between germline ends came to 15 bases. The CDR3 loop spans 15 amino acids. The DNA for the CDR3 is TGTGCCAGCAGCCCCGCGGCAGGGCCGACCGGGGAGCTGTTTTTT. This sequence encodes CASSPAAGPTGELFF.

The table lists this clone with a count of one. The chain carries TRBV28 and TRBJ1-4; 12 nucleotides align to TRBD1. Trimming cost V 5 bases and J 4 bases; bases outside gene matches: 8. Germline loops: CDR1 MDHEN, CDR2 SYDVKM. This CDR3 is built from 17 residues. The CDR3 DNA reads TGTGCCAGCAGTCCAGGGACAGGGGGCATGGGTAATGAAAAACTGTTTTTT. Residues: CASSPGTGGMGNEKLFF.

The CDR3 DNA follows: TGTGCCAGCAGCCTCCATCAGGGTCGAAATTCGGCTGAGCAGTTCTTC. It codes for CASSLHQGRNSAEQFF. The chain links TRBV14 to TRBJ2-1; D is possibly TRBD1 (5 bases). CDR1 SGHDN and CDR2 FVKESK come from the germline V gene. This CDR3 contains 16 residues. Trimming shortened V by 4 bases and J by 9 bases, and 22 bases separated the two germline ends.

The table lists this clone with a few counts. This sequence joins TRBV6-5 and TRBJ1-1; D call uncertain. The CDR3 has 15 residues. The ends were cut back, 7 bases at V and 1 base at J, with 16 bases in the middle. In germline, CDR1 is MNHEY, CDR2 SVGAGI. The CDR3 protein is CASIIRSERNTEAFF. In nucleotides, the CDR3 is TGTGCCAGCATCATTAGATCGGAGAGGAACACTGAAGCTTTCTTT.

V is TRBV4-3 and J is TRBJ2-6; the D gene is possibly TRBD2 (5 bases). CDR3 length: 15 amino acids. V was clipped by 2 bases and J by 0 bases, with 5 bases between them. Germline V CDR1 and CDR2: LGHNA, YSLEER. CDR3 sequence: CASSQRGSGANVLTF. CDR3 coding DNA: TGCGCCAGCAGCCAACGGGGCTCTGGGGCCAACGTCCTGACTTTC.

Here the CDR3 reads CAIRGTGANTGELFF. The DNA of the CDR3 is TGTGCCATCAGAGGGACAGGGGCTAACACCGGGGAGCTGTTTTTT. The J gene is TRBJ2-2, the V gene TRBV10-3; 10 bases are a match to TRBD1. Germline V gene data show CDR1 as ENHRY and CDR2 as SYGVKD. The CDR3 totals 15 residues. Trimming at V came to 6 bases and at J to 2 bases, leaving 3 bases not matched to a gene.

The chain couples TRBV4-1 to TRBJ1-2; D not resolved. The V end was cut by 0 bases, the J end by 4 bases, with 12 bases between. The CDR3 consists of 15 residues. Germline V gene sequence: CDR1 MGHRA, CDR2 YSYEKL. The CDR3 spells CASSQEVATVYGYTF. CDR3 sequence (DNA): TGCGCCAGCAGCCAAGAGGTTGCGACTGTCTATGGCTACACCTTC.

The chain carries TRBV2 and TRBJ2-3; TRBD1 matches 8 bases. The CDR3 runs to 16 residues. V lost 7 bases to trimming and J lost 3 bases; unmatched junction nucleotides: 12. Germline V gives CDR1 SNHLY, CDR2 FYNNEI. CDR3 sequence: CASIRQPGGVTDTQYF. The CDR3, as DNA: TGTGCCAGCATTCGGCAACCAGGGGGCGTGACAGATACGCAGTATTTT.

This rearrangement joins TRBV7-9 to TRBJ2-7, with 7 bases lining up with TRBD2. The V and J ends lost 4 bases and 2 bases, in that order; junction bases with no gene match: 2. The germline gives CDR1 SEHNR, CDR2 FQNEAQ (reference sequence). CDR3 length: 13 residues. The CDR3 DNA follows: TGTGCCAGCAGCTGGGACTACACCTACGAGCAGTACTTC. Its protein product is CASSWDYTYEQYF.